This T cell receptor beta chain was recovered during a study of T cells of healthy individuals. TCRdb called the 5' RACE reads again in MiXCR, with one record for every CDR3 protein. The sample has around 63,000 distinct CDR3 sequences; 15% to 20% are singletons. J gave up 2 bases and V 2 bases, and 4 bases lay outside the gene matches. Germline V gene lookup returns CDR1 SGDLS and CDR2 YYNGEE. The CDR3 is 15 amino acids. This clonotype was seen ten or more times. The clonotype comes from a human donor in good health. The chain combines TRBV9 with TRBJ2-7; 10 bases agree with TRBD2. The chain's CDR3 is CASSVEGTSAYEQYF. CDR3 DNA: TGTGCCAGCAGCGTCGAGGGGACTAGCGCCTACGAGCAGTACTTC.